Sequencing of this T cell receptor (beta chain) was carried out in a study of beta chain features in type 1 diabetes. Staining for CD45RO/CCR7/CD25/CD127/CD95/CD27 allowed sorting of CD4+ naive, central memory, regulatory and stem cell-like memory cells. The investigators reverse transcribed all of the isolated RNA, so they sequenced expressed TCRB transcripts. Measured with immunoSEQ multiplex PCR; TCRdb has only the in-frame clones, and not every one. This sample has about 230,000 clones, with 9% to 10% found just once. Germline V gene data show CDR1 as MNHNY and CDR2 as SVGAGI (reference sequence). V lost 5 bases to trimming and J lost 10 bases, with 18 bases between them. The CDR3 is made up of 15 amino acids.

V gene TRBV6-6 combines with J gene TRBJ1-6; D unresolved. The specimen was naive CD4+ T cells from blood. The sequence derives from a woman aged 18-29 years in good health. The CDR3 here is CASSVLTEMKSPLHF. In DNA form, the CDR3 reads TGTGCCAGCAGTGTCCTTACCGAGATGAAATCACCCCTCCACTTT.